The clone carrying this T cell receptor (beta chain) was seen only a few times. These data are taken from a study of T cell repertoires in cytomegalovirus infection. Via MiXCR, TCRdb re-called the reads, giving one row per CDR3 protein. In the table there are approximately 550,000 distinct CDR3 sequences, about 15% of which are singletons. Germline CDR1 is MNHEY and CDR2 is SMNVEV (reference sequence). V was pared by 2 bases and J by 5 bases, with 6 bases of the junction left unmatched. The CDR3 is made up of 17 amino acids. Material: CD8+ T cells from PBMCs. The TCR was taken from a human donor in good health (CMV status not recorded). Some clones in this sample may be carry-over from other donors' samples. This chain links TRBV27 with TRBJ2-1; TRBD2 matches 13 bases. The CDR3: CASSLTSGRVLDNEQFF. DNA for the CDR3: TGTGCCAGCAGTTTAACTAGCGGGAGGGTCCTCGACAATGAGCAGTTCTTC.